This T cell receptor (beta chain) was sequenced for a study of blood T cell repertoires in COVID-19. Study details: The United States, Italy and Spain provided the acute and convalescent COVID-19 samples.

Produced via immunoSEQ multiplex PCR; TCRdb's table is partial and in-frame only. The repertoire has approximately 180,000 clones, around 90% of them found once; the top ten carry roughly 1.4%. CDR1 is MDHEN and CDR2 is SYDVKM in the germline V gene. J was trimmed by 8 bases and V by 3 bases; bases with no gene match: 8. CDR3 length: 15 amino acids. Sequencing was performed on peripheral blood. The chain links TRBV28 to TRBJ1-2, with 11 positions matching TRBD1. This clonotype was obtained from a woman in her forties or fifties with acute or convalescent COVID-19. CDR3 coding DNA: TGTGCCAGCAGTTTTGGAGGGACAGGGGGACGGGGCTACACCTTC. Encoded protein: CASSFGGTGGRGYTF.